These T cell receptor beta chains were read from a single sample in a study of blood T cell repertoires in COVID-19. Clones were sequenced by immunoSEQ multiplex PCR, and TCRdb holds only the in-frame ones, with some missing. The data show 95,000 to 150,000 clones, with over 75% seen just once and about 4.2% held by the top ten. Material for sequencing was peripheral blood. The receptor source for this set is a woman between 65 and 79 years old with acute or convalescent COVID-19. Each CDR3 is given with its conserved first and last residue. The D gene is left open where the match is weak. Size values are once, few and many counts, or a class for expanded clones, and some rows have none.

>TRBV2|18|TRBJ1-4|TRBD1|.
CASSEVRGFVFEGEKLFF
TGTGCCAGCAGTGAGGTCAGGGGGTTCGTATTTGAAGGTGAAAAACTGTTTTTT
>TRBV25-1|13|TRBJ1-1|TRBD1|.
CASSELAGGLAFF
TGTGCCAGCAGTGAATTGGCAGGGGGCTTAGCTTTCTTT
>TRBV4-2|14|TRBJ1-2|.|.
CASSQDSGLDGYTF
TGTGCCAGCAGCCAAGATTCCGGGTTGGATGGCTACACCTTC
>TRBV5-6|11|TRBJ2-7|.|.
CASSLLAEQYF
TGTGCCAGCAGCTTGTTAGCCGAGCAGTACTTC
>TRBV6-2/TRBV6-3|16|TRBJ1-2|TRBD1|.
CASSPPGQGVVSGYTF
TGTGCCAGCAGTCCGCCGGGACAGGGGGTTGTCTCTGGCTACACCTTC
>TRBV5-5|12|TRBJ2-7|.|.
CASSPTGNEQYF
TGTGCCAGCAGCCCTACAGGGAACGAGCAGTACTTC
>TRBV12-3/TRBV12-4|11|TRBJ1-1|TRBD1|.
CASSTGDQAFF
TGTGCCAGCAGTACAGGGGACCAAGCTTTCTTT
>TRBV5-4|14|TRBJ1-1|TRBD1|.
CASSPDRANTEAFF
TGTGCCAGCAGCCCGGACAGGGCGAACACTGAAGCTTTCTTT
>TRBV30|16|TRBJ1-3|.|.
CAWNPGKGRSGNTIYF
TGTGCCTGGAACCCAGGGAAAGGGAGGTCGGGAAACACCATATATTTT
>TRBV11-2|14|TRBJ1-2|.|.
CASSLGGLNYGYTF
TGTGCCAGCAGCTTAGGTGGCCTTAACTATGGCTACACCTTC
>TRBV6-6|13|TRBJ2-1|TRBD1|.
CASKGGAGNEQFF
TGTGCCAGCAAAGGGGGCGCGGGTAATGAGCAGTTCTTC
>TRBV5-5|14|TRBJ1-2|.|once
CASSWGDAYYGYTF
TGTGCCAGCAGCTGGGGGGACGCCTACTATGGCTACACCTTC
>TRBV30|15|TRBJ2-3|TRBD1|few
CAWSVMGTGTDTQYF
TGTGCCTGGAGTGTAATGGGGACAGGGACAGATACGCAGTATTTT
>TRBV11-1|15|TRBJ2-1|TRBD2|.
CASSLDGGAYNEQFF
TGTGCCAGCAGCTTAGACGGGGGGGCCTACAATGAGCAGTTCTTC
>TRBV19|13|TRBJ1-5|.|once
CASCFSSNQPQHF
TGTGCCAGTTGTTTTAGTAGCAATCAGCCCCAGCATTTT
>TRBV27|14|TRBJ1-6|TRBD1|.
CASSSPTGNSPLHF
TGTGCCAGCAGTTCCCCGACAGGGAATTCACCCCTCCACTTT
>TRBV5-4|15|TRBJ2-4|.|.
CASSISQGSNDIQYF
TGTGCCAGCAGCATAAGTCAGGGGTCGAATGACATTCAGTACTTC
>TRBV19|14|TRBJ2-5|.|.
CASTSRERGETQYF
TGTGCCAGTACGTCTAGAGAAAGAGGAGAGACCCAGTACTTC
>TRBV4-3|17|TRBJ1-1|TRBD1|.
CASSQTHRGRMGSEAFF
TGCGCCAGCAGCCAAACCCACAGGGGGCGAATGGGCTCTGAAGCTTTCTTT
>TRBV6-5|13|TRBJ1-5|.|.
CASSTTANQPQHF
TGTGCCAGCAGCACGACAGCAAATCAGCCCCAGCATTTT
>TRBV12-5|13|TRBJ2-7|.|.
CASGLIAGYEQYF
TGTGCTAGTGGTTTGATAGCAGGGTACGAGCAGTACTTC
>TRBV7-8|14|TRBJ1-1|.|.
CASSLPGRNTEAFF
TGTGCCAGCAGCTTACCGGGGAGGAACACTGAAGCTTTCTTT
>TRBV18|15|TRBJ1-5|.|.
CASSVEGTKYQPQHF
TGTGCCAGCTCAGTCGAGGGGACAAAGTATCAGCCCCAGCATTTT
>TRBV6-5|16|TRBJ1-6|TRBD1|.
CASSYSLQGPNSPLHF
TGTGCCAGCAGTTACTCGTTACAGGGGCCCAATTCACCCCTCCACTTT
>TRBV7-2|16|TRBJ2-3|.|.
CASSLVGAANTDTQYF
TGTGCCAGCAGCTTAGTGGGGGCGGCAAACACAGATACGCAGTATTTT
>TRBV24-1|16|TRBJ2-6|.|.
CATSDTTVSGANVLTF
TGTGCCACCAGTGACACGACAGTTTCTGGGGCCAACGTCCTGACTTTC
>TRBV11-3|13|TRBJ1-2|.|.
CASSPQGAYGYTF
TGTGCCAGCAGCCCACAGGGTGCCTATGGCTACACCTTC
>TRBV4-3|17|TRBJ1-3|.|.
CASSQVYGGGSGNTIYF
TGCGCCAGCAGCCAAGTATATGGAGGCGGCTCTGGAAACACCATATATTTT
>TRBV7-2|15|TRBJ2-3|.|.
CASSTAGTSQNTQYF
TGTGCCAGCAGCACTGCCGGGACATCCCAAAATACGCAGTATTTT
>TRBV3-1/TRBV3-2|13|TRBJ1-2|.|.
CASSDPGTHGYTF
TGTGCCAGCAGCGACCCCGGGACACATGGCTACACCTTC
>TRBV2|12|TRBJ1-1|.|once
CASSGTGTEAFF
TGTGCCAGCAGCGGTACAGGGACTGAAGCTTTCTTT
>TRBV11-2|16|TRBJ1-1|.|.
CASSPTGFPADTEAFF
TGTGCCAGCAGCCCCACCGGGTTCCCGGCCGACACTGAAGCTTTCTTT
>TRBV19|16|TRBJ1-5|TRBD1|.
CASSNRDRNGNQPQHF
TGTGCCAGTAGTAACCGGGACAGGAATGGCAATCAGCCCCAGCATTTT
>TRBV6-5|11|TRBJ1-2|.|.
CASRGLYGYTF
TGTGCCAGCAGGGGACTCTATGGCTACACCTTC
>TRBV4-2|18|TRBJ2-2|TRBD2|.
CASSQGWSGGTNTGELFF
TGTGCCAGCAGCCAGGGGTGGAGCGGGGGGACGAACACCGGGGAGCTGTTTTTT
>TRBV4-2|15|TRBJ1-5|.|.
CASSQEAGNNQPQHF
TGTGCCAGCAGCCAAGAGGCAGGGAACAATCAGCCCCAGCATTTT
>TRBV6-2/TRBV6-3|14|TRBJ2-3|.|.
CASSRTVQTDTQYF
TGTGCCAGCAGTAGGACAGTTCAGACAGATACGCAGTATTTT
>TRBV18|12|TRBJ1-1|.|few
CASSPDSNEAFF
TGTGCCAGCTCACCGGACAGTAATGAAGCTTTCTTT
>TRBV12-3/TRBV12-4|12|TRBJ1-1|.|.
CASSFSGTEAFF
TGTGCCAGCAGTTTTAGTGGCACTGAAGCTTTCTTT
>TRBV2|13|TRBJ1-2|.|.
CASTLGRNYGYTF
TGTGCCAGCACACTTGGCAGGAACTATGGCTACACCTTC
>TRBV5-6|16|TRBJ1-1|TRBD1|.
CASSARRQGGSPEAFF
TGTGCCAGCAGCGCGAGGCGACAGGGTGGGAGTCCTGAAGCTTTCTTT
>TRBV27|16|TRBJ2-1|.|.
CASSPDRSPSYNEQFF
TGTGCCAGCAGCCCCGACAGGTCCCCTTCGTACAATGAGCAGTTCTTC
>TRBV6-2/TRBV6-3|15|TRBJ1-2|.|.
CASSYSAGVNYGYTF
TGTGCCAGCAGTTATTCTGCAGGCGTCAACTATGGCTACACCTTC
>TRBV6-2/TRBV6-3|18|TRBJ2-3|TRBD2|.
CASSRPGLAGVLADTQYF
TGTGCCAGCAGTCGGCCGGGACTAGCGGGGGTCCTGGCAGATACGCAGTATTTT
>TRBV19|11|TRBJ1-1|.|.
CASPRNTEAFF
TGTGCCAGTCCGCGAAACACTGAAGCTTTCTTT
>TRBV27|14|TRBJ1-2|TRBD1|.
CASSLYSRGSGYTF
TGTGCCAGCAGTTTATATTCCAGGGGGTCAGGCTACACCTTC
>TRBV11-2|14|TRBJ1-6|.|.
CASSLAGLRSPLHF
TGTGCCAGCAGCTTAGCCGGGTTGAGATCACCCCTCCACTTT
>TRBV19|14|TRBJ1-5|.|.
CASSMLQPNQPQHF
TGTGCCAGTAGTATGTTACAGCCTAATCAGCCCCAGCATTTT
>TRBV20-1|14|TRBJ1-6|TRBD1|.
CSASPFSGGSPLHF
TGCAGTGCTAGTCCCTTTTCAGGGGGATCACCCCTCCACTTT
>TRBV19|20|TRBJ2-3|TRBD1|.
CASSSRTGIRTTGGTDTQYF
TGTGCCAGTAGTTCCCGGACAGGGATAAGGACCACTGGTGGGACAGATACGCAGTATTTT
>TRBV19|15|TRBJ1-3|TRBD1|.
CASSTPDRGRNTIYF
TGTGCCAGTAGTACCCCGGACAGGGGGAGAAACACCATATATTTT
>TRBV10-3|14|TRBJ1-2|TRBD1|.
CAISGQGQTPAITF
TGTGCCATCAGTGGACAGGGGCAAACTCCGGCGATCACCTTC
>TRBV29-1|12|TRBJ1-2|.|.
CSVNRDLWGYTF
TGCAGCGTCAACAGGGATTTGTGGGGCTACACCTTC